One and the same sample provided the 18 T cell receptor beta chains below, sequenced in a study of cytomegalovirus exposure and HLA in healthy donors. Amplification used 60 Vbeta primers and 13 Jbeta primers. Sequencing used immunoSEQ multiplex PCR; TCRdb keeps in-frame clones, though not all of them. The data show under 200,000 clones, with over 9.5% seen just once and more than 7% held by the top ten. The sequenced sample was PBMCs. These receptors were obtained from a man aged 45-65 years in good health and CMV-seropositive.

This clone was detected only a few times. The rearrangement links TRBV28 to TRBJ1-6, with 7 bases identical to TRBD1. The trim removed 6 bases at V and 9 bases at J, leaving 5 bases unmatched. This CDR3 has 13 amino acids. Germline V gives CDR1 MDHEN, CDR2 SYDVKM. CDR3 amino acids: CASRDRRTSPLHF. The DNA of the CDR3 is TGTGCCAGCAGGGACAGGAGGACTTCACCCCTCCACTTT.

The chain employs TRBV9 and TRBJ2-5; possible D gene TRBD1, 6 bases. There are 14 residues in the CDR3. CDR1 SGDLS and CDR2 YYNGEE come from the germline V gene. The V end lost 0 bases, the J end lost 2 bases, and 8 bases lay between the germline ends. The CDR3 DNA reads TGTGCCAGCAGCGTAGGAGGACAGCAAGAGACCCAGTACTTC. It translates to CASSVGGQQETQYF.

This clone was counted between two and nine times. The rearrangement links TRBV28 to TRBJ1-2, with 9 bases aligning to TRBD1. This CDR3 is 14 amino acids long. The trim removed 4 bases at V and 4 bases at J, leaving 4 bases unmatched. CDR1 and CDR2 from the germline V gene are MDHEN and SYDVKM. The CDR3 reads CASSWTGAPYGYTF. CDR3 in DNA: TGTGCCAGCAGTTGGACAGGGGCACCCTATGGCTACACCTTC.

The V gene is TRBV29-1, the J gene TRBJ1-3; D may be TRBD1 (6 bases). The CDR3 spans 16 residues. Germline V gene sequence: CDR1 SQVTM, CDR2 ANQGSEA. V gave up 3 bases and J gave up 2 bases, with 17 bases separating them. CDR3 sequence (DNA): TGCAGCGTTGAGTGGACAGAAAAGAAACCTGGAAACACCATATATTTT. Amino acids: CSVEWTEKKPGNTIYF.

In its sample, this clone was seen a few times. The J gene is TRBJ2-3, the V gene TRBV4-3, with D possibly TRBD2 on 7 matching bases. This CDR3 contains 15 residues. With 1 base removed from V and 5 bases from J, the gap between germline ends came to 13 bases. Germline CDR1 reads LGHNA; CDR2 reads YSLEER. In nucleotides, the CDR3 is TGCGCCAGCAGCCAAGTGGGGGGGCTGAAAGATACGCAGTATTTT. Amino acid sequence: CASSQVGGLKDTQYF.

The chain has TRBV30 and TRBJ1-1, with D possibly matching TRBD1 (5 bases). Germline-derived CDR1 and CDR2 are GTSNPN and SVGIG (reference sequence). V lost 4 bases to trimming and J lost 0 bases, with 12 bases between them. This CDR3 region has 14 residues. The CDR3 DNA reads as TGTGCCTGGACGAAGGGGAAAATGAACACTGAAGCTTTCTTT. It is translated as CAWTKGKMNTEAFF.

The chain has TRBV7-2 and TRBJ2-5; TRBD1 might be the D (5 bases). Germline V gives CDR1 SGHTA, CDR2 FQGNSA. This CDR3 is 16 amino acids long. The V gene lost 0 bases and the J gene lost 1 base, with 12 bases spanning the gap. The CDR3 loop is CASSLAVARAQETQYF. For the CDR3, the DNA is TGTGCCAGCAGCTTAGCGGTGGCCAGGGCCCAAGAGACCCAGTACTTC. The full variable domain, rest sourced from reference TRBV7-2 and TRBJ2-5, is GAGVSQSPSNKVTEKGKDVELRCDPISGHTALYWYRQSLGQGLEFLIYFQGNSAPDKSGLPSDRFSAERTGGSVSTLTIQRTQQEDSAVYLCASSLAVARAQETQYFGPGTRLLVL.

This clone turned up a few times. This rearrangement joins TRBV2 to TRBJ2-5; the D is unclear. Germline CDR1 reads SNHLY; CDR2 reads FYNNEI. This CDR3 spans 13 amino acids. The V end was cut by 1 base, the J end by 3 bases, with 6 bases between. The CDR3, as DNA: TGTGCCAGCAGTGAAGTTGCTAAAGAGACCCAGTACTTC. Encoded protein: CASSEVAKETQYF.

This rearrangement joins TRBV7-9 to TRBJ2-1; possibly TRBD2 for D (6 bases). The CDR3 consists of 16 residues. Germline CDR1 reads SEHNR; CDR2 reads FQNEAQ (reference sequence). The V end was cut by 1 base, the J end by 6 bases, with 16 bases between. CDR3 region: CASSLGYGSNGNEQFF. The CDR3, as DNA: TGTGCCAGCAGCTTAGGCTACGGGAGTAATGGCAATGAGCAGTTCTTC.

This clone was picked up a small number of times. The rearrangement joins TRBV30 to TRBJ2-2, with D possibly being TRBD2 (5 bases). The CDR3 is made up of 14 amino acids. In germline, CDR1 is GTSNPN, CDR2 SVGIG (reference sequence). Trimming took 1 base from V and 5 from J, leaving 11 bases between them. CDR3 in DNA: TGTGCCTGGAGTGCAACTAGGAAGACCGGGGAGCTGTTTTTT. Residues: CAWSATRKTGELFF.

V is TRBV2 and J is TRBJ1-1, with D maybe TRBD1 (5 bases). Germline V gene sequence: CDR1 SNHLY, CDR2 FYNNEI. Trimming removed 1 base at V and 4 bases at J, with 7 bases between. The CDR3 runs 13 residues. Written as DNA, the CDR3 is TGTGCCAGCAGTGAAGGGACATTCACTGAAGCTTTCTTT. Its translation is CASSEGTFTEAFF.

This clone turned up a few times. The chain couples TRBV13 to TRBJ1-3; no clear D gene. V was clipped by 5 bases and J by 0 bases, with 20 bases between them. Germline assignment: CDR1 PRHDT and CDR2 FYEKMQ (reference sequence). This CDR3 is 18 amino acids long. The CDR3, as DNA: TGTGCCAGCAGCGCTTCGGGAGCCTTCGGTCGCTCTGGAAACACCATATATTTT. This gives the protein CASSASGAFGRSGNTIYF.

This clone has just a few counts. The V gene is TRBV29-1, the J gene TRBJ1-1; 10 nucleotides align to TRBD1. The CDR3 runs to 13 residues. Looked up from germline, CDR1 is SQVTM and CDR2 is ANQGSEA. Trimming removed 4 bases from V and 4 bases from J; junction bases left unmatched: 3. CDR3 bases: TGCAGCGTTGTGTGGACAGGGGGCACTGAAGCTTTCTTT. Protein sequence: CSVVWTGGTEAFF. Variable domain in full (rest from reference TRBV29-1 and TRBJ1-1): SAVISQKPSRDICQRGTSLTIQCQVDSQVTMMFWYRQQPGQSLTLIATANQGSEATYESGFVIDKFPISRPNLTFSTLTVSNMSPEDSSIYLCSVVWTGGTEAFFGQGTRLTVV.

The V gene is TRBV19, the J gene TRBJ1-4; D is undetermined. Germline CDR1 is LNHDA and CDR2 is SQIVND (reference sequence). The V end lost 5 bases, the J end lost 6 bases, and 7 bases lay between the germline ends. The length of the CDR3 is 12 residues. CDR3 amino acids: CASSDSYEKLFF. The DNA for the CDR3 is TGTGCCAGTAGTGACTCGTATGAAAAACTGTTTTTT.

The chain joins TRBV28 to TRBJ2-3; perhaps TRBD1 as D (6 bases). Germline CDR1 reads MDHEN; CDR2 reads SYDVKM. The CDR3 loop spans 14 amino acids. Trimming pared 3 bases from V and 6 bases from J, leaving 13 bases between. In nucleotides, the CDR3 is TGTGCCAGCAGTTTTGAGGGGGTTAAGGATACGCAGTATTTT. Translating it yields CASSFEGVKDTQYF.

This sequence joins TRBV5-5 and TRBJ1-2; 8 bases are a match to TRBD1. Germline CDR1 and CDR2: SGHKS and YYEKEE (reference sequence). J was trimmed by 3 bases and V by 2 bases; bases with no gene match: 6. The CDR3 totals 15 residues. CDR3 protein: CASSFDRGFYYGYTF. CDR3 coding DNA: TGTGCCAGCAGCTTCGACAGGGGTTTTTACTATGGCTACACCTTC.

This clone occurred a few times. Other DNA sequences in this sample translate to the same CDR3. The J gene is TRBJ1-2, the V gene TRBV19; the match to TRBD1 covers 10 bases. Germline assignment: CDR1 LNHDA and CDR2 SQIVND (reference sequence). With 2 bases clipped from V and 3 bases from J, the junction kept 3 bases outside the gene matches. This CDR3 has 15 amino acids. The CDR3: CASSIRDRGDYGYTF. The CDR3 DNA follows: TGTGCCAGTAGTATAAGGGACAGGGGCGACTATGGCTACACCTTC. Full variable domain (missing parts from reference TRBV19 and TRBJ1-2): DGGITQSPKYLFRKEGQNVTLSCEQNLNHDAMYWYRQDPGQGLRLIYYSQIVNDFQKGDIAEGYSVSREKKESFPLTVTSAQKNPTAFYLCASSIRDRGDYGYTFGSGTRLTVV.

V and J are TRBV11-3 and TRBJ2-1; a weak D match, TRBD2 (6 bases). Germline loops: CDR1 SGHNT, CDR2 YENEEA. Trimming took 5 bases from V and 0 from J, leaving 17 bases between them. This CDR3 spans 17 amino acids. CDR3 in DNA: TGTGCCAGCAGCCCCGCCCTGTCCGGGAGCTCCTACAATGAGCAGTTCTTC. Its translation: CASSPALSGSSYNEQFF. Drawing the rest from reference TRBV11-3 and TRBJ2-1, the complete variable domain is EAGVVQSPRYKIIEKKQPVAFWCNPISGHNTLYWYLQNLGQGPELLIRYENEEAVDDSQLPKDRFSAERLKGVDSTLKIQPAELGDSAVYLCASSPALSGSSYNEQFFGPGTRLTVL.